The present T cell receptor (beta chain) was sequenced within a study of OX40 agonist ivuxolimab in advanced cancers. As for the study in general: Age averaged approximately 60 years (range roughly 23 to 80), and more than 80% were male.

The method was immunoSEQ multiplex PCR; TCRdb's version includes in-frame clones alone and lacks a portion of them. The sample records under 90,000 clones, 70% to 90% being singletons. The CDR3 length is 13 residues. Germline V gene lookup returns CDR1 KGHSH and CDR2 LQKENI. With 3 bases removed from V and 7 bases from J, the gap between germline ends came to 12 bases. V gene TRBV18 combines with J gene TRBJ1-1, with D unclear. This clonotype was obtained from an adult with an advanced solid tumor such as melanoma, head and neck, liver or kidney cancer. Sequencing used CD4+ or CD8+ T cells sorted from blood, obtained in a trial of the OX40 agonist ivuxolimab. For the CDR3, the DNA is TGTGCCAGCTCACCGAGCGGGCAGCGTGAAGCTTTCTTT. As protein: CASSPSGQREAFF.